This T cell receptor (beta chain) was recorded in a study of radiotherapy plus CTLA-4 blockade in lung cancer. Study-level background: Disease control was present in 30% to 35% of patients, and objective responses in approximately 20%.

Regarding this clone: What it recognizes is unknown.

Overall study findings and caveats: Early clone dynamics of blood T cells, plus interferon-beta, reportedly predicted response best. In blood, after radiotherapy plus ipilimumab, tumor-derived TCR clones expanded.

Patients in the study, people with chemo-refractory metastatic non-small-cell lung cancer, received focal radiation plus ipilimumab CTLA-4 blockade. Generated by immunoSEQ multiplex PCR, the TCRdb table keeps only in-frame clones and is missing some. Among approximately 25,000 clones listed, 75% to 85% were seen once. The CDR3 runs to 15 residues. The V gene lost 3 bases and the J gene lost 5 bases, with 13 bases spanning the gap. CDR1 and CDR2 (germline): MDHEN, SYDVKM. This sequence was found in a human donor with non-small cell lung cancer that progressed on radiotherapy plus ipilimumab. The rearrangement joins TRBV28 to TRBJ1-4; D is perhaps TRBD1 (5 bases). Sequencing used peripheral blood, obtained from a patient treated with radiotherapy plus ipilimumab. The CDR3 DNA sequence: TGTGCCAGCAGTTTCGGGGCTTGGGTGAATGAAAAACTGTTTTTT. Protein sequence: CASSFGAWVNEKLFF.